Shown below are 23 T cell receptor beta chains from a single sample sequenced in a study of technical replicates of blood from a handful of donors. Assay: immunoSEQ multiplex PCR; the TCRdb copy retains only in-frame clones and omits some. The sample contains approximately 99,000 clones, roughly 96% of which appear only once. Specimen: T cells isolated from PBMCs. Every receptor here comes from a human donor in good health.

The rearrangement links TRBV18 to TRBJ1-3; D may be TRBD1 (6 bases). The CDR3 spans 16 residues. The germline V gene encodes CDR1 KGHSH and CDR2 LQKENI. V was shortened by 6 bases and J by 4 bases, with 19 bases between the two germline ends. CDR3 protein: CASSQSQGNSGNTIYF. As DNA, the CDR3 is TGTGCCAGCTCCCAGTCGCAGGGGAATTCCGGAAACACCATATATTTT.

The chain combines TRBV7-2 with TRBJ2-3; D call uncertain. The length of the CDR3 is 13 residues. Germline values: CDR1 SGHTA, CDR2 FQGNSA. With 4 bases removed from V and 4 bases from J, the gap between germline ends came to 9 bases. CDR3 region: CASSSLDPDTQYF. Here the CDR3 DNA reads TGTGCCAGCAGCTCTCTAGATCCAGATACGCAGTATTTT.

The gene calls are TRBV11-3 and TRBJ2-3; a possible D gene is TRBD2 (6 bases). Trimming left V 5 bases short and J 4 bases short, with 10 bases between. The CDR3 totals 13 residues. Germline-derived CDR1 and CDR2 are SGHNT and YENEEA. The CDR3 spells CASSGRGSDTQYF. For the CDR3, the DNA is TGTGCCAGCAGCGGGCGGGGATCAGATACGCAGTATTTT.

The chain uses TRBV6-6 and TRBJ1-1; 7 bases agree with TRBD1. This CDR3 has 14 amino acids. The junction had 12 bases not matched to a gene; V was cut back by 7 bases and J by 7 bases. The germline V gene encodes CDR1 MNHNY and CDR2 SVGAGI (reference sequence). CDR3 protein: CASTPNRGSYEAFF. The CDR3 coding sequence is TGTGCCAGCACCCCCAACAGGGGTTCATATGAAGCTTTCTTT.

The chain recombines TRBV7-2 with TRBJ2-7; maybe TRBD1 (5 bases). V shed 8 bases and J shed 2 bases, with 16 bases lying between them. Germline CDR1 reads SGHTA; CDR2 reads FQGNSA. The length of the CDR3 is 14 residues. The CDR3 reads CASSPVGPPYEQYF. The CDR3 DNA reads as TGTGCCAGCTCCCCGGTGGGGCCCCCCTACGAGCAGTACTTC.

This chain links TRBV25-1 with TRBJ1-4; no definite D call. CDR3 length: 14 amino acids. The V end was cut by 3 bases, the J end by 7 bases, with 12 bases between. The germline V gene encodes CDR1 MGHDK and CDR2 SYGVNS. The CDR3 DNA sequence: TGTGCCAGCAGTGAGCGGTATGGATTTGAAAAACTGTTTTTT. This encodes CASSERYGFEKLFF.

V usage is TRBV7-2 and J usage is TRBJ1-5; maybe TRBD1 (5 bases). The CDR3 has 14 amino acids. Trimming took 1 base from V and 7 from J, leaving 11 bases between them. From germline, CDR1 is SGHTA and CDR2 FQGNSA. This CDR3 reads CASSLGFGAQPQHF. In DNA, the CDR3 is TGTGCCAGCAGCTTAGGCTTTGGGGCCCAGCCCCAGCATTTT.

The V and J genes are TRBV27 and TRBJ1-2; TRBD1 aligns across 7 bases. The CDR3 loop spans 17 amino acids. The germline CDR1 and CDR2 sequences are MNHEY and SMNVEV (reference sequence). J was trimmed by 3 bases and V by 0 bases; bases with no gene match: 10. The CDR3 here is CASSLSPLEGAYYGYTF. The CDR3 nucleotides read TGTGCCAGCAGTTTATCCCCCCTGGAGGGGGCCTACTATGGCTACACCTTC.

The V gene is TRBV4-1, the J gene TRBJ2-1; 8 bases match TRBD2. From germline, CDR1 is MGHRA and CDR2 YSYEKL. V lost 4 bases, J lost 1 base, and 9 bases stayed unmatched. The CDR3 sequence is 17 residues long. This CDR3 is CASSRGPGGESYNEQFF. The CDR3 region has the DNA TGCGCCAGCAGCCGGGGGCCCGGGGGGGAGTCCTACAATGAGCAGTTCTTC.

The chain recombines TRBV29-1 with TRBJ1-1; D unresolved. Germline V lookup: CDR1 SQVTM, CDR2 ANQGSEA. V gave up 5 bases and J gave up 4 bases, with 11 bases separating them. The CDR3 is made up of 12 amino acids. The CDR3, as DNA: TGCAGCGTTTCCCCGGCAGGCACTGAAGCTTTCTTT. Its translation is CSVSPAGTEAFF.

The rearrangement links TRBV18 to TRBJ1-1; D is undetermined. Germline loops: CDR1 KGHSH, CDR2 LQKENI. The length of the CDR3 is 13 residues. The germline V and J ends were trimmed by 5 bases and 7 bases, with 14 bases remaining between them. CDR3 nucleotide sequence: TGTGCCAGCTCATCCAGCCTGGGAGGTGAAGCTTTCTTT. Translated, it gives CASSSSLGGEAFF. Looking up the rest from reference TRBV18 and TRBJ1-1 gives the full variable domain: NAGVMQNPRHLVRRRGQEARLRCSPMKGHSHVYWYRQLPEEGLKFMVYLQKENIIDESGMPKERFSAEFPKEGPSILRIQQVVRGDSAAYFCASSSSLGGEAFFGQGTRLTVV.

The V call is TRBV6-1, the J call TRBJ1-2; 9 positions match TRBD1. The CDR3 runs 15 residues. The J segment lost 8 bases and the V segment lost 4 bases, leaving 11 bases of the junction unmatched. Germline assignment: CDR1 MNHNS and CDR2 SASEGT. The CDR3 spells CASSAGLLTGGGYTF. The CDR3, as DNA: TGTGCCAGCAGTGCGGGCCTCCTTACAGGGGGCGGCTACACCTTC.

The J gene is TRBJ2-7, the V gene TRBV2, with TRBD1 as a possible D gene (6 bases). This CDR3 is built from 14 residues. The germline V and J ends were trimmed by 6 bases and 0 bases, with 12 bases remaining between them. CDR1 SNHLY and CDR2 FYNNEI come from the germline V gene. CDR3 amino acids: CASSAGTFSYEQYF. The CDR3 bases are TGTGCCAGCAGCGCCGGGACATTCTCCTACGAGCAGTACTTC. Drawing the rest from reference TRBV2 and TRBJ2-7, the complete variable domain is EPEVTQTPSHQVTQMGQEVILRCVPISNHLYFYWYRQILGQKVEFLVSFYNNEISEKSEIFDDQFSVERPDGSNFTLKIRSTKLEDSAMYFCASSAGTFSYEQYFGPGTRLTVT.

This rearrangement joins TRBV7-2 to TRBJ2-7; D ambiguous. This CDR3 is built from 12 residues. Germline V gene sequence: CDR1 SGHTA, CDR2 FQGNSA. V lost 2 bases to trimming and J lost 4 bases, with 6 bases between them. CDR3 in amino acids: CASSLQAYEQYF. CDR3 nucleotides: TGTGCCAGCAGCTTACAGGCTTACGAGCAGTACTTC.

The chain carries TRBV15 and TRBJ1-5; D unresolved. The CDR3 contains 15 residues. The germline CDR1 and CDR2 sequences are LNHNV and YYDKDF (reference sequence). Trimming left V 1 base short and J 9 bases short, with 16 bases between. The DNA for the CDR3 is TGTGCCACCAGCAGAGCCTCGGGGTCCGCGGGGCCCCAGCATTTT. Protein: CATSRASGSAGPQHF.

The V gene is TRBV7-9, the J gene TRBJ2-5; 12 bases are a match to TRBD1. CDR3 length equals 15 residues. CDR1 SEHNR and CDR2 FQNEAQ come from the germline V gene (reference sequence). V shed 4 bases, J shed 5 bases, and the junction held 5 bases outside the gene matches. CDR3: CASSSRDRGRETQYF. The CDR3 nucleotides read TGTGCCAGCAGCTCCCGGGACAGGGGGCGGGAGACCCAGTACTTC.

The V call is TRBV10-3, the J call TRBJ1-1, with D unresolved. Germline loops: CDR1 ENHRY, CDR2 SYGVKD. V lost 11 bases, J lost 3 bases, and 7 bases lay in between. This CDR3 has 10 residues. The CDR3 region is CAVRDTEAFF. CDR3 DNA sequence: TGTGCCGTCCGGGACACTGAAGCTTTCTTT.

This sequence joins TRBV10-2 and TRBJ1-1; TRBD1 might be the D (5 bases). CDR3 size: 14 residues. With 4 bases removed from V and 3 bases from J, the gap between germline ends came to 12 bases. Germline V gene data show CDR1 as WSHSY and CDR2 as SAAADI. The CDR3 region has the DNA TGCGCCAGCAGTGGAACAGGAGGGTACACTGAAGCTTTCTTT. The encoded protein is CASSGTGGYTEAFF.

This clone occurred once. The chain recombines TRBV6-1 with TRBJ2-1, with a weak D call TRBD2 (6 bases). Trimming stripped 2 bases from V and 3 bases from J, with 14 bases between. The germline V gene has CDR1 MNHNS and CDR2 SASEGT. The CDR3 is 16 residues long. The CDR3 sequence is CASSETSPKFYNEQFF. DNA of the CDR3: TGTGCCAGCAGTGAAACTAGCCCGAAGTTCTACAATGAGCAGTTCTTC.

The V call is TRBV27, the J call TRBJ2-7, with 12 bases lining up with TRBD2. J lost 5 bases, V lost 5 bases, and 10 bases had no gene match. This CDR3 is built from 16 residues. Germline V CDR1 and CDR2: MNHEY, SMNVEV (reference sequence). CDR3 DNA sequence: TGTGCCAGCAGTCTAGGGCTAGCGGGAGGGTTGAACGAGCAGTACTTC. Translation: CASSLGLAGGLNEQYF.

This chain uses TRBV7-3 with TRBJ2-2; 8 bases are shared with TRBD2. With V trimmed by 1 base and J by 2 bases, 6 bases remained unmatched. CDR3 length equals 17 residues. Germline lookup yields CDR1 SGHTA and CDR2 FQGTGA. CDR3 in DNA: TGTGCCAGCAGCTTAATGTGGACTAGCCCTAACACCGGGGAGCTGTTTTTT. Its protein product is CASSLMWTSPNTGELFF.

The chain links TRBV27 to TRBJ1-5, with 12 bases identical to TRBD1. Per the germline V gene, CDR1 is MNHEY and CDR2 is SMNVEV (reference sequence). The V segment lost 10 bases and the J segment 7 bases; nucleotides outside the gene matches: 5. CDR3 length equals 13 residues. The CDR3 bases are TGTGCCACCGGGGACAGGGGGCACCAGCCCCAGCATTTT. This sequence encodes CATGDRGHQPQHF.

V is TRBV7-3 and J is TRBJ2-3; TRBD2 matches at 8 bases. The CDR3 length is 15 residues. The V and J ends lost 2 bases and 2 bases, in that order; junction bases with no gene match: 3. Germline V gene data show CDR1 as SGHTA and CDR2 as FQGTGA. The CDR3, as DNA: TGTGCCAGCAGCTTAGGACTAGCCTTCACAGATACGCAGTATTTT. Protein product: CASSLGLAFTDTQYF.